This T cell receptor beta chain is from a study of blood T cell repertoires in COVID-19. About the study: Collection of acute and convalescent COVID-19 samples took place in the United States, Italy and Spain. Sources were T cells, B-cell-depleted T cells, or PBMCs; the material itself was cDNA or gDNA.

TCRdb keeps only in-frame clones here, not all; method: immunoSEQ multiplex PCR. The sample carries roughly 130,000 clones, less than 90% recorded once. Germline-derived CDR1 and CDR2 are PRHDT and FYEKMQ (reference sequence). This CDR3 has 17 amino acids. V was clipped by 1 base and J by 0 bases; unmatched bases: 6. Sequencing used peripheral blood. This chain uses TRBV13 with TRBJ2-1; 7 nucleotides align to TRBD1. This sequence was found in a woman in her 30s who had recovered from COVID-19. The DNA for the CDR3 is TGTGCCAGCAGCTTAGATGAGGGGGCGAGCTCCTACAATGAGCAGTTCTTC. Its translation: CASSLDEGASSYNEQFF.